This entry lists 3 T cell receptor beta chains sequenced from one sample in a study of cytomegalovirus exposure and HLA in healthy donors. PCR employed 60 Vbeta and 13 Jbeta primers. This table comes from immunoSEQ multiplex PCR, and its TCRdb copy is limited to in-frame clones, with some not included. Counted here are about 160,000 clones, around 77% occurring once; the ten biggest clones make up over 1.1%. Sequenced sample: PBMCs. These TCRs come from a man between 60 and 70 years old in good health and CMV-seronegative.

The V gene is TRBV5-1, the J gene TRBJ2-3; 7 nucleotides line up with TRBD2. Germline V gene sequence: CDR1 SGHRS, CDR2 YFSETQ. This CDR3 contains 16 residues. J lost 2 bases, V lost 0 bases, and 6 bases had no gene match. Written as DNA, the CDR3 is TGCGCCAGCAGCTTGGAGTCTAGCGGTCCCACAGATACGCAGTATTTT. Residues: CASSLESSGPTDTQYF.

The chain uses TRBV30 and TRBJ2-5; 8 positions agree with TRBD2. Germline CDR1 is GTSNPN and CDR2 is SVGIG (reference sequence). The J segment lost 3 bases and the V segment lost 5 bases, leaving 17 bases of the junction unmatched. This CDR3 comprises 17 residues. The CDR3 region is CAWASGLTGGLEETQYF. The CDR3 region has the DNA TGTGCCTGGGCCTCCGGACTAACGGGGGGGCTAGAAGAGACCCAGTACTTC.

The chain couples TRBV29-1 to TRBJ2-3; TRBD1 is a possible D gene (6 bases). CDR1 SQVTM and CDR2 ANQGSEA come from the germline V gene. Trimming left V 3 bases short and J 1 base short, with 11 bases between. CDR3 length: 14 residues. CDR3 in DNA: TGCAGCGTTGAGTTGGACAGCCGCACAGATACGCAGTATTTT. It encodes CSVELDSRTDTQYF.